This TCR beta chain was recorded in a study of blood T cell repertoires in COVID-19. Germline loops: CDR1 WSHSY, CDR2 SAAADI. This CDR3 spans 13 amino acids. The V gene lost 4 bases and the J gene lost 1 base, with 7 bases spanning the gap. In the original workflow: Amplification from reference gene primers served as the basis for estimated nucleated cell counts. Measured with immunoSEQ multiplex PCR; TCRdb has only the in-frame clones, and not every one. The V and J calls and the clone size are those of that table, but D and trimming were determined from the DNA. This table holds about 120,000 clones, less than 90% found once.

The sample was peripheral blood. The receptor's source is a man aged 25 to 45 with acute or convalescent COVID-19. The chain joins TRBV10-2 to TRBJ1-1, with no clear D. This CDR3 is CASSGRGNTEAFF. The CDR3 coding sequence is TGCGCCAGCAGTGGACGGGGGAACACTGAAGCTTTCTTT.